This T cell receptor (beta chain) derives from a study of regulatory T cells in long-lasting Graves disease. On the study more broadly: The criterion for persistent Graves' disease was over 5 years of antithyroid drugs with positive TSH receptor antibodies. Study outcomes and limitations: New patients shared over 800 public clonotypes, fewer than the 2,500 to 3,000 shared by persistent patients.

Time point of the sample: persistent/refractory GD, antithyroid drugs over 5 years with positive TRAb. RNA isolated from PBMCs was used to make the TCR library. This clonotype was recorded at least ten times. The antigen remains undetermined. HTBI primers from iRepertoire and Arm-PCR of CDR3 regions yielded the TCR beta libraries. TCRdb fed the multiplex PCR reads into MiXCR, producing one record per CDR3 protein. The sample records hundreds of thousands of distinct CDR3 sequences, roughly 21% being singletons. The CDR3 has 16 amino acids. V was shortened by 3 bases and J by 0 bases, with 14 bases between the two germline ends. Germline CDR1 is LGHDT and CDR2 is YNNKEL (reference sequence).

The sample here was peripheral blood mononuclear cells (PBMCs), taken when the disease was refractory, from a patient treated with antithyroid drugs. The TCR originated in a female donor with Graves disease. The chain carries TRBV3-1 and TRBJ1-1; D call uncertain. The CDR3 DNA sequence: TGTGCCAGCAGCCAGGGCGACCGCCTTTTGAACACTGAAGCTTTCTTT. Translated, it gives CASSQGDRLLNTEAFF.